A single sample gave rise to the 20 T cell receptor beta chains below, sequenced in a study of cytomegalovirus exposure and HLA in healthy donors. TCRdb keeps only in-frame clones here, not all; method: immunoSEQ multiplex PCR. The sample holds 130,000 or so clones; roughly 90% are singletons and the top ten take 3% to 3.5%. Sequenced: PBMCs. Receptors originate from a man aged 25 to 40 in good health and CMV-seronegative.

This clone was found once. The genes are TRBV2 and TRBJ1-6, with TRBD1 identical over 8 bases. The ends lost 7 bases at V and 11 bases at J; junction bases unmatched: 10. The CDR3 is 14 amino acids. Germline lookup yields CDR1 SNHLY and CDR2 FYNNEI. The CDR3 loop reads CASKTGVPGAPLHF. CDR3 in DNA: TGTGCCAGCAAGACAGGGGTCCCTGGGGCACCCCTCCACTTT.

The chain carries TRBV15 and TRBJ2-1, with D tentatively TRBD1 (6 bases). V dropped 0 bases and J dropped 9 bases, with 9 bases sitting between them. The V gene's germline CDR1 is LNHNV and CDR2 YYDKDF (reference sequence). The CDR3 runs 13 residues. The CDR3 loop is CATSRDGQSEQFF. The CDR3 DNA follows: TGTGCCACCAGCAGAGATGGACAGAGTGAGCAGTTCTTC.

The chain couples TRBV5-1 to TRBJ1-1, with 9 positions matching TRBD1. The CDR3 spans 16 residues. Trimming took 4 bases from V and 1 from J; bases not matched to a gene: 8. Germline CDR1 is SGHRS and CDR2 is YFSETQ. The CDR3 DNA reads TGCGCCAGCAGCCCGTGGGCGGGACAGGGGAACACTGAAGCTTTCTTT. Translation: CASSPWAGQGNTEAFF.

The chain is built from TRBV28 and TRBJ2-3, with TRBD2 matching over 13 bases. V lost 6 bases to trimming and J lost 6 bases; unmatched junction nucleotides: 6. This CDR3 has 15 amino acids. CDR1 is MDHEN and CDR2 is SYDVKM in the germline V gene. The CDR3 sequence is CASRTSGGPWDTQYF. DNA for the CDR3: TGTGCCAGCAGGACTAGCGGGGGGCCATGGGATACGCAGTATTTT.

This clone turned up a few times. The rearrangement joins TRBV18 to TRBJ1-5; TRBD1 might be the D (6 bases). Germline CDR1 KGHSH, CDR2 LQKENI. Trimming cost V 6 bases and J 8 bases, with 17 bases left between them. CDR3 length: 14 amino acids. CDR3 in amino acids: CASSPITGKEPQHF. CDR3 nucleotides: TGTGCCAGCTCTCCTATTACAGGGAAGGAGCCCCAGCATTTT.

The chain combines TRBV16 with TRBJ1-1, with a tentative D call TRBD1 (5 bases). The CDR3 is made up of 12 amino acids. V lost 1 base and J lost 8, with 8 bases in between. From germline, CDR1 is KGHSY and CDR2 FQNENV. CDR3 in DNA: TGTGCCAGCAGCCAATGGGGGGAGGAAGCTTTCTTT. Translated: CASSQWGEEAFF.

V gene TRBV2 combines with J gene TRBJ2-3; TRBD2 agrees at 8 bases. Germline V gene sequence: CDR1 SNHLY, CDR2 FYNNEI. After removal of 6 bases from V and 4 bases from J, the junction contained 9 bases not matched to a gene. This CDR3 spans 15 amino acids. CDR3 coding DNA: TGTGCCAGCAGGAATGGACTAGCAGCGGCAGATACGCAGTATTTT. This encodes CASRNGLAAADTQYF.

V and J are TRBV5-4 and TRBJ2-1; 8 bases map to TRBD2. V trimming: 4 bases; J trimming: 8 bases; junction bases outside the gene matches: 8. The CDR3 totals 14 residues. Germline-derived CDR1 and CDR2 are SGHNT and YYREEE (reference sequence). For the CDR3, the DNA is TGTGCCAGCAGCGCCGCGGGGGGCCTAGATGAGCAGTTCTTC. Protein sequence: CASSAAGGLDEQFF.

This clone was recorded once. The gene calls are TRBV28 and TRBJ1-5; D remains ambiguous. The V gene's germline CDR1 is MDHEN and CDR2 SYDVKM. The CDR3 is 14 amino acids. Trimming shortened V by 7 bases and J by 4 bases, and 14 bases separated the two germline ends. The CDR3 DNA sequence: TGTGCCAGCACCACCGGAGGCGTGAATCAGCCCCAGCATTTT. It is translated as CASTTGGVNQPQHF.

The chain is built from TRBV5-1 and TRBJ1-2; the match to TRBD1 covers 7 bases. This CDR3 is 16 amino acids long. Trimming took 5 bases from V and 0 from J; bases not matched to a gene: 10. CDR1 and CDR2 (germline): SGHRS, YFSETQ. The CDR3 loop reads CASRLARGETNYGYTF. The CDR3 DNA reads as TGCGCCAGCAGGCTGGCCAGGGGGGAAACTAACTATGGCTACACCTTC.

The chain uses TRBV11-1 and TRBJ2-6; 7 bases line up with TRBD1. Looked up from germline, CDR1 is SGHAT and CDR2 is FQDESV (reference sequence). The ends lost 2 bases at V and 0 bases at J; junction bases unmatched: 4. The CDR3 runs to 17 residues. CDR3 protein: CASSLTGVGSGANVLTF. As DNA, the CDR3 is TGTGCCAGCAGCTTAACAGGGGTAGGCTCTGGGGCCAACGTCCTGACTTTC. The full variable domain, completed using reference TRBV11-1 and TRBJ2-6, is EAEVAQSPRYKITEKSQAVAFWCDPISGHATLYWYRQILGQGPELLVQFQDESVVDDSQLPKDRFSAERLKGVDSTLKIQPAELGDSAMYLCASSLTGVGSGANVLTFGAGSRLTVL.

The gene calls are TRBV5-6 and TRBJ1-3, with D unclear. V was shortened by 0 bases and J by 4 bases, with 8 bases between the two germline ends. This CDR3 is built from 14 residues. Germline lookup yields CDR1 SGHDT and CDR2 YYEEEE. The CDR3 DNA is TGTGCCAGCAGCTTGGGCCGGAGCGGAAACACCATATATTTT. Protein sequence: CASSLGRSGNTIYF.

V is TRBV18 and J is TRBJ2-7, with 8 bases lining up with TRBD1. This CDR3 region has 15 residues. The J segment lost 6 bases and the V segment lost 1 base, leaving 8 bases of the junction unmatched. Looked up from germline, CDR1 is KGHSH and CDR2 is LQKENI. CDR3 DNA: TGTGCCAGCTCACCACAATGGCAGGGGGCTCTCGAGCAGTACTTC. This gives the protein CASSPQWQGALEQYF.

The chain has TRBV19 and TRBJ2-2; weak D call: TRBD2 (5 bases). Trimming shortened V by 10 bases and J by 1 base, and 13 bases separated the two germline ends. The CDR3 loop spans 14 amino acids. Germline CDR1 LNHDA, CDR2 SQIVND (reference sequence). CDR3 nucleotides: TGTGCCACCTCTCCGGGGAGGAACACCGGGGAGCTGTTTTTT. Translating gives CATSPGRNTGELFF.

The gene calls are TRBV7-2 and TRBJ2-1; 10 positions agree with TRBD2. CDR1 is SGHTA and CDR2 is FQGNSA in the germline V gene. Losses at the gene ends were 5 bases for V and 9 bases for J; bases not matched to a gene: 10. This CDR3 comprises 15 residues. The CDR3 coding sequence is TGTGCCAGCAGCCCGAAGGAGCGGGGGGGCACTGAGCAGTTCTTC. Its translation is CASSPKERGGTEQFF.

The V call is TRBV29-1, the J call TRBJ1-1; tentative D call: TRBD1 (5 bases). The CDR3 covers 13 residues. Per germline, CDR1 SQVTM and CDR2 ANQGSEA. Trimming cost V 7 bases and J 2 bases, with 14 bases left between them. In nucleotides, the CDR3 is TGCAGCGGCGTACGGGGGGGAAACACTGAAGCTTTCTTT. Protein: CSGVRGGNTEAFF.

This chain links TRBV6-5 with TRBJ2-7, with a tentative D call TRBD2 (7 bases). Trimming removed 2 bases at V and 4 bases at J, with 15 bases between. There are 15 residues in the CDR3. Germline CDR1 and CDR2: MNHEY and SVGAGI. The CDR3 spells CASSYGGGGNYEQYF. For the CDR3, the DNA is TGTGCCAGCAGTTACGGGGGCGGGGGAAATTACGAGCAGTACTTC.

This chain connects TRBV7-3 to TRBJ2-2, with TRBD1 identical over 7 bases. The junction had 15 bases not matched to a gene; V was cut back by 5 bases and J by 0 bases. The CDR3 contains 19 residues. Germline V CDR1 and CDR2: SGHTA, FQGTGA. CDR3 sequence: CASSARFDRALTNTGELFF. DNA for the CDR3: TGTGCCAGCAGCGCCCGGTTTGACAGGGCACTTACGAACACCGGGGAGCTGTTTTTT.

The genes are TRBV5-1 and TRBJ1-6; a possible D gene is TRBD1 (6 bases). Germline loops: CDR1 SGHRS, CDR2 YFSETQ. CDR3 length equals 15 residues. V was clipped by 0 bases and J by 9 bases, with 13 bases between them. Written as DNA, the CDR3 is TGCGCCAGCAGCTTGGCGGGGGGCCTGGGTTCACCCCTCCACTTT. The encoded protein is CASSLAGGLGSPLHF.

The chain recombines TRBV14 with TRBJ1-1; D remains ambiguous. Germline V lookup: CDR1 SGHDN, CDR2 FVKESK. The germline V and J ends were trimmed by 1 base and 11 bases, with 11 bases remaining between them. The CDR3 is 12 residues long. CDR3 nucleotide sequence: TGTGCCAGCAGCCAAGCGGGTGGCGGGGCTTTCTTT. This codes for CASSQAGGGAFF.